Following are 16 T cell receptor beta chains from one sample sequenced in a study of identical twins. One entry per CDR3 protein, called by TCRdb with MiXCR from the 5' RACE reads. The sample yields roughly 1,500,000 distinct CDR3 sequences, about 30% seen once. Sequenced material: cord blood. The receptors here all came from a newborn girl in good health.

In DNA, the CDR3 is TGTGCCATCAGTGATAACAGGGTGAACACTGAAGCTTTCTTT. Translating it yields CAISDNRVNTEAFF. The V call is TRBV10-3, the J call TRBJ1-1, with D maybe TRBD1 (6 bases). The CDR3 has 14 amino acids. Germline loops: CDR1 ENHRY, CDR2 SYGVKD. V was clipped by 3 bases and J by 0 bases, with 8 bases between them.

This rearrangement joins TRBV4-1 to TRBJ2-1; 8 nucleotides match TRBD2. TRBJ2-7 explains the end of the DNA better; the J call may be wrong. The V gene's germline CDR1 is MGHRA and CDR2 YSYEKL. The CDR3 runs 17 residues. For the CDR3, the DNA is TGCGCCAGCAAACCAACCGAGCGGGGGAACTCCTACAATGAGCAGTACTTC. Its translation is CASKPTERGNSYNEQYF.

This clonotype was counted only a few times. This rearrangement joins TRBV6-2 or TRBV6-3 to TRBJ2-5, with TRBD2 identical over 9 bases. The CDR3 extends over 15 amino acids. V dropped 3 bases and J dropped 6; count of bases not matched to a gene: 8. The V gene's germline CDR1 is MNHEY and CDR2 SVGEGT. The DNA for the CDR3 is TGTGCCAGCAGTTATTTAGGCGGGAGGGTGAAGACCCAGTACTTC. This gives the protein CASSYLGGRVKTQYF.

The gene calls are TRBV20-1 and TRBJ1-2; 7 bases agree with TRBD1. CDR3 length: 18 residues. The trim removed 1 base at V and 0 bases at J, leaving 14 bases unmatched. The V gene's germline CDR1 is DFQATT and CDR2 SNEGSKA (reference sequence). CDR3 loop: CSARVNRGQRPTNYGYTF. As DNA, the CDR3 is TGCAGTGCTAGAGTGAATCGGGGACAGCGTCCCACTAACTATGGCTACACCTTC.

The CDR3 sequence is CASSPGGPYNSPLHF. The DNA for the CDR3 is TGCGCCAGCAGCCCCGGGGGTCCCTATAATTCACCCCTCCACTTT. The chain carries TRBV4-1 and TRBJ1-6; TRBD1 might be the D (5 bases). Trimming removed 4 bases from V and 2 bases from J, with 9 bases in between. CDR1 and CDR2 from the germline V gene are MGHRA and YSYEKL. This CDR3 is built from 15 residues.

The DNA for the CDR3 is TGCAGTGCTAGAGTGGGGAGATTTAACTATGGCTACACCTTC. The encoded protein is CSARVGRFNYGYTF. J is TRBJ1-2 and V is TRBV20-1; the D is unclear. The germline V gene has CDR1 DFQATT and CDR2 SNEGSKA (reference sequence). V was cut by 1 base and J by 1 base, with 10 bases left in between. The CDR3 totals 14 residues.

CDR3 residues: CASSTKLRAGGTDTQYF. DNA for the CDR3: TGTGCCAGCAGCACGAAATTGCGGGCGGGTGGCACAGATACGCAGTATTTT. V gene TRBV21-1 combines with J gene TRBJ2-3; the table's D call, TRBD2, has no DNA check behind it. TRBV21-1 is shown as a pseudogene. The CDR3 sequence is 17 residues long.

A word on this clonotype: A much larger clone lies a single base off, so this may be a read error. The V and J genes are TRBV2 and TRBJ1-2; D gene uncertain. Germline CDR1 is SNHLY and CDR2 is FYNNEI. The CDR3 runs 13 residues. This CDR3 is CASRTTGNYGHTF. Written as DNA, the CDR3 is TGTGCCAGCAGGACGACCGGAAACTATGGCCACACCTTC.

The chain couples TRBV6-2 or TRBV6-3 to TRBJ2-3, with a tentative D call TRBD2 (5 bases). This CDR3 spans 12 amino acids. V was cut by 2 bases and J by 8 bases, with 8 bases left in between. Per the germline V gene, CDR1 is MNHEY and CDR2 is SVGEGT. DNA of the CDR3: TGTGCCAGCAGTTACCGGGGATCTACGCAGTATTTT. Amino acids: CASSYRGSTQYF.

This chain joins TRBV3-1 and TRBJ1-1; D perhaps matches TRBD1 (6 bases). The CDR3 has 15 amino acids. Trimming removed 4 bases from V and 3 bases from J, with 15 bases in between. CDR1 and CDR2 from the germline V gene are LGHDT and YNNKEL (reference sequence). CDR3 residues: CASSLTGYGDTEAFF. The CDR3 region has the DNA TGTGCCAGCAGCCTTACAGGGTATGGGGACACTGAAGCTTTCTTT.

The J gene is TRBJ1-4, the V gene TRBV20-1; 7 bases align to TRBD1. The length of the CDR3 is 13 residues. The germline V gene has CDR1 DFQATT and CDR2 SNEGSKA (reference sequence). V lost 6 bases to trimming and J lost 3 bases; unmatched junction nucleotides: 4. CDR3 nucleotide sequence: TGCAGTGCCTCCGGGACAGCTAATGAAAAACTGTTTTTT. Translated: CSASGTANEKLFF.

This clonotype was observed a few times. The V and J genes are TRBV5-5 and TRBJ2-3; D remains ambiguous. Germline values: CDR1 SGHKS, CDR2 YYEKEE (reference sequence). CDR3 length: 14 residues. V lost 2 bases to trimming and J lost 4 bases, with 11 bases between them. The CDR3 nucleotides are TGTGCCAGCAGCTTACGTCGGCTGGCAGATACGCAGTATTTT. Its protein product is CASSLRRLADTQYF.

On this clonotype: The junction and the germline gene differ at one end; a read error may be behind it. V is TRBV5-1 and J is TRBJ2-3; D is possibly TRBD1 (5 bases). Per the germline V gene, CDR1 is SGHRS and CDR2 is YFSETQ. The length of the CDR3 is 14 residues. The CDR3 DNA is TGCGCCAGCAGCTTGGCAGACAGCACAGATACGCGGTATTTT. Its protein is CASSLADSTDTRYF.

The chain is built from TRBV5-1 and TRBJ2-1, with D possibly being TRBD1 (5 bases). The V gene lost 8 bases and the J gene lost 7 bases, with 10 bases spanning the gap. Germline values: CDR1 SGHRS, CDR2 YFSETQ. The length of the CDR3 is 11 residues. CDR3 sequence reads: CASGAANEQFF. CDR3 coding DNA: TGCGCCAGTGGGGCAGCGAATGAGCAGTTCTTC.

This clonotype was observed a few times. The V call is TRBV7-9, the J call TRBJ1-6, with TRBD1 matching 8 bases. Germline lookup yields CDR1 SEHNR and CDR2 FQNEAQ (reference sequence). The CDR3 is 16 residues long. V lost 1 base and J lost 10; bases outside the gene matches: 9. CDR3 sequence (DNA): TGTGCCAGCAGCTTAGACCCGGACAGGGTGAGATCACCCCTCCACTTT. This translates into CASSLDPDRVRSPLHF.

This clonotype was seen more than once but under ten times. The CDR3 DNA follows: TGTGCCAGCAGCTTAGCCGCCGGGACTAGCGTTGACGAGCAGTACTTC. Its translation is CASSLAAGTSVDEQYF. The V and J genes are TRBV11-2 and TRBJ2-7, with 10 bases identical to TRBD2. Germline CDR1 and CDR2: SGHAT and FQNNGV. Trimming cost V 1 base and J 5 bases; bases outside gene matches: 8. This CDR3 spans 16 amino acids.